Below, 3 T cell receptor beta chains from the same sample are listed, as sequenced in a study of glioma-infiltrating T cells (dated by TCRdb to between 2015 and 2016). The sample was run on an Illumina MiSeq. TCR alpha and beta CDR3 regions were amplified with the iRepertoire nested amplicon-rescue multiplex PCR (arm-PCR) platform from RNA. TCRdb applied fastp at Q25 and MiXCR to the public reads, then kept only in-frame beta chains. Under each unique CDR3 protein, matching rows form one entry showing the most common genes and DNA. In this sample the table shows more than 300,000 distinct CDR3 sequences, around 45% of which occur a single time. The top ten constitute around 12% of the sample. Sequencing was carried out using glioma tissue, nonneoplastic brain tissue, or PBMCs (not recorded which). The receptors originated from a human donor with low-grade glioma or glioblastoma, undergoing nonglioma brain surgery, or in good health (not recorded which).

This clonotype was counted only a few times. The V call is TRBV20-1, the J call TRBJ1-3, with D possibly TRBD1 on 6 matching bases. The CDR3 spans 15 residues. Trimming took 1 base from V and 4 from J, leaving 14 bases between them. Germline loops: CDR1 DFQATT, CDR2 SNEGSKA (reference sequence). The CDR3 reads CSARVPTGSGNTIYF. CDR3 DNA: TGCAGTGCTAGAGTGCCCACAGGGTCCGGAAACACCATATATTTT.

The V and J genes are TRBV4-1 and TRBJ2-7, with TRBD2 matching 9 bases. V lost 1 base, J lost 6 bases, and 10 bases stayed unmatched. CDR1 is MGHRA, CDR2 YSYEKL, per germline. The CDR3 is 16 amino acids. The CDR3 reads CASSQAPPGLAGEQYF. The CDR3 DNA is TGCGCCAGCAGCCAAGCCCCGCCGGGACTAGCAGGCGAGCAGTACTTC.

In its sample, this clonotype was seen many times. This CDR3 is CASSPWDSPSYEQYF. CDR3 in DNA: TGTGCCAGCAGTCCTTGGGACAGTCCCTCCTACGAGCAGTACTTC. J is TRBJ2-7 and V is TRBV28; 7 bases agree with TRBD1. Germline V lookup: CDR1 MDHEN, CDR2 SYDVKM. Losses at the gene ends were 5 bases for V and 0 bases for J; bases not matched to a gene: 7. The CDR3 extends over 15 amino acids.